A selection of T cell receptor beta chains follows, all from one sample in a study of blood T cell repertoires in COVID-19. Sequencing used immunoSEQ multiplex PCR; TCRdb keeps in-frame clones, though not all of them. Here the sample spans 200,000 to 250,000 clones, around 89% being singletons. Sequenced sample: peripheral blood. The receptors were sampled from a man aged 25-40 years with COVID-19, enrolled during active disease. Each CDR3 is given with its conserved first and last residue. D genes are given only for firm matches. Clone size is shown for a subset of rows, as once, few, many or a class of expanded clone.

TRBJ2-7	.	.	TRBV16	CASSRTRGGQQYF	TGTGCCAGCAGCCGGACAAGGGGGGGCCAGCAGTACTTC
TRBJ1-4	.	once	TRBV14	CASSQDRQGREKLFF	TGTGCCAGCAGCCAAGACCGCCAGGGGCGGGAAAAACTGTTTTTT
TRBJ2-7	.	.	TRBV7-2	CASSLAVGSPYEQYF	TGTGCCAGCAGCTTAGCGGTTGGCAGTCCCTACGAGCAGTACTTC
TRBJ2-1	TRBD1	.	TRBV7-9	CASSPDRGTPDEQFF	TGTGCCAGCAGCCCGGACAGGGGGACTCCCGATGAGCAGTTCTTC
TRBJ1-6	TRBD1	.	TRBV12-5	CASGLVGTVIVSSYNSPLHF	TGTGCTAGTGGTTTGGTCGGGACAGTTATAGTTAGCTCCTATAATTCACCCCTCCACTTT
TRBJ1-3	.	.	TRBV18	CASSQAGSGNTIYF	TGTGCCAGCTCACAAGCCGGCTCTGGAAACACCATATATTTT
TRBJ1-2	.	.	TRBV24-1	CATSDSSLSGRGVYTF	TGTGCCACCAGTGATTCCTCCCTTTCCGGCCGGGGAGTCTACACCTTC
TRBJ1-6	.	.	TRBV5-4	CASSIGQRGPLSSSPLHF	TGTGCCAGCAGCATAGGACAGAGGGGCCCCCTAAGTAGTTCACCCCTCCACTTT
TRBJ2-7	TRBD2	.	TRBV7-2	CASSPGTSGISYEQYF	TGTGCCAGCAGCCCAGGGACTAGCGGGATCTCCTACGAGCAGTACTTC
TRBJ1-3	TRBD1	.	TRBV6-5	CASSYRGQGGNTIYF	TGTGCCAGCAGTTACCGGGGACAGGGTGGAAACACCATATATTTT
TRBJ1-2	.	.	TRBV19	CASSMFRGGTYGYTF	TGTGCCAGTAGTATGTTCAGGGGCGGAACCTATGGCTACACCTTC
TRBJ2-1	TRBD2	.	TRBV28	CASSLRTSGYNEQFF	TGTGCCAGCAGTTTACGGACTAGCGGGTACAATGAGCAGTTCTTC
TRBJ2-5	TRBD1	.	TRBV27	CASCTGGYSRETQYF	TGTGCCAGCTGCACAGGGGGGTACTCTCGAGAGACCCAGTACTTC
TRBJ1-1	.	.	TRBV2	CASSRSLPTMNTEAFF	TGTGCCAGCAGTCGAAGCCTACCAACTATGAACACTGAAGCTTTCTTT
TRBJ1-3	.	.	TRBV6-2/TRBV6-3	CASSYKDSQPFSGNTIYF	TGTGCCAGCAGTTACAAAGACAGCCAGCCTTTCTCTGGAAACACCATATATTTT
TRBJ1-6	.	.	TRBV6-6	CASSYGQGGLPLHF	TGTGCCAGCAGTTACGGGCAGGGTGGTTTACCCCTCCACTTT
TRBJ1-6	TRBD1	.	TRBV11-2	CASSHNRGAYNSPLHF	TGTGCCAGCAGCCACAACAGGGGGGCCTATAATTCACCCCTCCACTTT
TRBJ1-1	TRBD1	.	TRBV7-2	CASSFNRGGNTEAFF	TGTGCCAGCAGCTTTAACAGGGGAGGGAACACTGAAGCTTTCTTT
TRBJ1-2	TRBD1	.	TRBV6-5	CASRSGGAADGYTF	TGTGCCAGCAGATCAGGGGGCGCGGCTGATGGCTACACCTTC
TRBJ2-5	.	.	TRBV13	CASSFWGQGSETQYF	TGTGCCAGCAGCTTTTGGGGCCAGGGATCGGAGACCCAGTACTTC